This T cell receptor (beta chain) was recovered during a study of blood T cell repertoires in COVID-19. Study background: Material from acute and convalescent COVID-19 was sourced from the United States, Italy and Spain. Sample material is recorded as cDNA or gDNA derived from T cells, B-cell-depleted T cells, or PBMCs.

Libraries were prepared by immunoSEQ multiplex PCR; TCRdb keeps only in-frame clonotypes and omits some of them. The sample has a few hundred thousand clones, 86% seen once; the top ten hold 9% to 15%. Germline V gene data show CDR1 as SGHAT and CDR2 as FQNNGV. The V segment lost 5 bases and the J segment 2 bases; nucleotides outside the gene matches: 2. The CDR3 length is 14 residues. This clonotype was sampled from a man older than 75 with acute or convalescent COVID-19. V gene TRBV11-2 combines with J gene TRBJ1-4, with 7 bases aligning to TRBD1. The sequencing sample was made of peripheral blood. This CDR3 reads CASSQGQTNEKLFF. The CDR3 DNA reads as TGTGCCAGCAGCCAGGGACAGACTAATGAAAAACTGTTTTTT.